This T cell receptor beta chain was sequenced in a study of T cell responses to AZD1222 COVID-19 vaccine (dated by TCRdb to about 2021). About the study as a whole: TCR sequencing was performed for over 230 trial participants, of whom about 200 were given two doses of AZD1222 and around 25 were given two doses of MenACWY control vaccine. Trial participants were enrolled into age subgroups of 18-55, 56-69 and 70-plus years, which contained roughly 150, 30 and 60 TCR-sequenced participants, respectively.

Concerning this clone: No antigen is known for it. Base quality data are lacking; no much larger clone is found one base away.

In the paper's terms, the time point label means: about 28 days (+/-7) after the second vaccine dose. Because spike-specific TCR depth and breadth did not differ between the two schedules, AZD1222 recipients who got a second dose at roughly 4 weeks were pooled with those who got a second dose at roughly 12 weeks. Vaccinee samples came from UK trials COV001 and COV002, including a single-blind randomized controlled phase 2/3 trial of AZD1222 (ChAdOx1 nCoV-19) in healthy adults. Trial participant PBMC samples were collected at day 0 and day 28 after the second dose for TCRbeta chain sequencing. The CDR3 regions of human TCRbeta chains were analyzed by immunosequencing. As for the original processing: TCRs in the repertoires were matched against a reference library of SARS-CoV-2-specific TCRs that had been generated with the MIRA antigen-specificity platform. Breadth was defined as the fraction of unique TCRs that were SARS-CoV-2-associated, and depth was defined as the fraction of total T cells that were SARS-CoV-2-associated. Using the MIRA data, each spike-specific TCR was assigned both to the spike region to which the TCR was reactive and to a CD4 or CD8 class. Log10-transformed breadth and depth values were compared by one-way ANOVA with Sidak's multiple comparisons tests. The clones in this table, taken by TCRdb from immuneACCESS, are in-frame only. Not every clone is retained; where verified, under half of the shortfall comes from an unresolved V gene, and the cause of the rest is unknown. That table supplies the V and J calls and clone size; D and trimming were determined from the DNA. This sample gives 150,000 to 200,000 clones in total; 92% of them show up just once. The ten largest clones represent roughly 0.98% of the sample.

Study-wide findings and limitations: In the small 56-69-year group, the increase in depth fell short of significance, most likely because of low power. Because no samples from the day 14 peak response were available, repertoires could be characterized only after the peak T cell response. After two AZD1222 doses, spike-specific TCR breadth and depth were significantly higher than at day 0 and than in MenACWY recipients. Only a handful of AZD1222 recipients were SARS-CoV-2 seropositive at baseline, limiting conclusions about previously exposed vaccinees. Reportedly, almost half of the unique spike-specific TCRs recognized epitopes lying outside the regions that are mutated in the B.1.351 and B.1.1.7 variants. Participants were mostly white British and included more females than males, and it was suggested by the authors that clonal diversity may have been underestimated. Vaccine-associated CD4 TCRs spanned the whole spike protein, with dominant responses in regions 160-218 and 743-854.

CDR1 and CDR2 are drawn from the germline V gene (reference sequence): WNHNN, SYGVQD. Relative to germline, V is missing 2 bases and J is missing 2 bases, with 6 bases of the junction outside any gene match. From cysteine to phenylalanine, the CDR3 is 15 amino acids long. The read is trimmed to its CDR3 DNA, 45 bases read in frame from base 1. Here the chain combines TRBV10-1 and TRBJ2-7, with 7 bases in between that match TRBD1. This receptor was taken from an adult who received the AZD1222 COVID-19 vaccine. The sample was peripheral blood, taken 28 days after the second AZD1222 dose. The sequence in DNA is TGCGCCAGCAGTGAGACAGGGGAGAAGGCCTACGAGCAGTACTTC. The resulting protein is CASSETGEKAYEQYF.